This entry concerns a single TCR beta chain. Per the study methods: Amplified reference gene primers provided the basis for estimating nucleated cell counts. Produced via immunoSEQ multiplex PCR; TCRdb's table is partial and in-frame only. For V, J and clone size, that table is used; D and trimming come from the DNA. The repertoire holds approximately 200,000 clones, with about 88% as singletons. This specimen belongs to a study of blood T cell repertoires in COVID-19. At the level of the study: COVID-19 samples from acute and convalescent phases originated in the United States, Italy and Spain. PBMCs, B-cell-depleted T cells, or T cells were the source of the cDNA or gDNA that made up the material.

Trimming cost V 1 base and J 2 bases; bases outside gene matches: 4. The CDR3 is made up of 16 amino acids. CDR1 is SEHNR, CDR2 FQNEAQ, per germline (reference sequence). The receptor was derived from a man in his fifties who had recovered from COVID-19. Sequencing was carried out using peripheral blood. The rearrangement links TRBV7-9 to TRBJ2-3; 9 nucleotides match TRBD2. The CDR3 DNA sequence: TGTGCCAGCAGCTTAGTGGGACTAGCCGACACAGATACGCAGTATTTT. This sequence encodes CASSLVGLADTDTQYF.